What follows are 20 T cell receptor beta chains derived from one specimen sequenced in a study of blood T cell repertoires in COVID-19. The assay was immunoSEQ multiplex PCR, and TCRdb's table has in-frame clones only and misses some. The sample comprises around 310,000 clones, 88% of which are singletons, and about 5% rests with the top ten. Sequencing was carried out using PBMCs or T cells enriched from blood (not recorded which). The receptors were gathered from a man aged 25-45 years who had recovered from COVID-19.

This CDR3 is CASSPRGSGGGNEQFF. CDR3 coding DNA: TGTGCCAGCAGCCCCAGGGGCTCAGGGGGTGGAAATGAGCAGTTCTTC. The chain carries TRBV7-9 and TRBJ2-1; the match to TRBD1 covers 7 bases. Germline V CDR1 and CDR2: SEHNR, FQNEAQ (reference sequence). V lost 5 bases, J lost 7 bases, and 14 bases stayed unmatched. The CDR3 has 16 residues.

The chain is built from TRBV7-9 and TRBJ1-2; 7 nucleotides align to TRBD1. Trimming took 8 bases from V and 2 from J; bases not matched to a gene: 2. CDR1 is SEHNR and CDR2 is FQNEAQ in the germline V gene (reference sequence). CDR3 length: 12 amino acids. CDR3 protein: CASADRNYGYTF. The CDR3 DNA reads as TGTGCCAGCGCGGACAGGAACTATGGCTACACCTTC.

The rearrangement links TRBV28 to TRBJ1-1, with 9 bases aligning to TRBD1. V was pared by 3 bases and J by 6 bases, with 8 bases of the junction left unmatched. The CDR3 runs to 15 residues. CDR1 is MDHEN and CDR2 is SYDVKM in the germline V gene. CDR3 nucleotide sequence: TGTGCCAGCAGTTTCCTACAGGGGGCTGTCCCTGAAGCTTTCTTT. It encodes CASSFLQGAVPEAFF.

The chain carries TRBV3-1 (or the pseudogene TRBV3-2) and TRBJ2-7; 9 positions agree with TRBD2. The CDR3 has 18 residues. J lost 2 bases, V lost 5 bases, and 16 bases had no gene match. Germline V gene sequence: CDR1 LGHDT, CDR2 YNNKEL (reference sequence). The DNA for the CDR3 is TGTGCCAGCAGCTCGAAGGGGGTAGCGGGGGAGTACACCTACGAGCAGTACTTC. This gives the protein CASSSKGVAGEYTYEQYF.

The chain carries TRBV6-5 and TRBJ1-1; 10 bases map to TRBD1. CDR3 length equals 15 residues. Germline CDR1 MNHEY, CDR2 SVGAGI. V shed 0 bases and J 5 bases; nucleotides not matched to a gene: 3. CDR3 region: CASSYSGTGVTEAFF. The CDR3 region has the DNA TGTGCCAGCAGTTACTCCGGGACAGGGGTAACTGAAGCTTTCTTT.

The V and J genes are TRBV5-4 and TRBJ2-7, with 11 positions matching TRBD2. Germline V gene data show CDR1 as SGHNT and CDR2 as YYREEE (reference sequence). J gave up 3 bases and V 4 bases, and 6 bases lay outside the gene matches. The CDR3 runs 15 residues. CDR3 protein: CASSAGTSGFYEQYF. CDR3 DNA sequence: TGTGCCAGCAGCGCCGGGACTAGCGGTTTCTACGAGCAGTACTTC. The whole variable domain, remainder taken from reference TRBV5-4 and TRBJ2-7, is ETGVTQSPTHLIKTRGQQVTLRCSSQSGHNTVSWYQQALGQGPQFIFQYYREEENGRGNFPPRFSGLQFPNYSSELNVNALELDDSALYLCASSAGTSGFYEQYFGPGTRLTVT.

The genes are TRBV5-6 and TRBJ1-2; TRBD1 matches 9 bases. Germline assignment: CDR1 SGHDT and CDR2 YYEEEE. This CDR3 comprises 15 residues. J gave up 1 base and V 3 bases, and 4 bases lay outside the gene matches. CDR3 sequence: CASSWETGGNYGYTF. CDR3 in DNA: TGTGCCAGCAGCTGGGAGACAGGGGGTAACTATGGCTACACCTTC.

The chain couples TRBV7-8 to TRBJ1-2; the D gene is possibly TRBD1 (6 bases). The germline V and J ends were trimmed by 6 bases and 3 bases, with 14 bases remaining between them. Germline V CDR1 and CDR2: SGHVS, FQNEAQ. CDR3 length: 14 residues. Here the CDR3 reads CASSLEQGHYGYTF. The CDR3 bases are TGTGCCAGCAGTTTGGAGCAGGGGCACTATGGCTACACCTTC.

V is TRBV3-1 (or the pseudogene TRBV3-2) and J is TRBJ1-1; 9 nucleotides match TRBD1. In germline, CDR1 is LGHDT, CDR2 YNNKEL (reference sequence). CDR3 length: 12 residues. V dropped 4 bases and J dropped 13; count of bases not matched to a gene: 7. The CDR3 DNA reads as TGTGCCAGCAGCCTCCGGGACAGGGTAGTTTTCTTT. It specifies CASSLRDRVVFF.

This clone showed up just once. The rearrangement links TRBV6-6 to TRBJ1-4, with D maybe TRBD1 (5 bases). This CDR3 has 16 amino acids. Germline CDR1 is MNHNY and CDR2 is SVGAGI (reference sequence). Between the trimmed V and J ends, which lost 5 bases and 7 bases, there was a span of 20 bases. The CDR3 sequence is CASSHGTQGRGEKLFF. DNA for the CDR3: TGTGCCAGCAGTCACGGGACTCAAGGGAGAGGTGAAAAACTGTTTTTT.

This clone was observed once. The gene calls are TRBV24-1 and TRBJ2-3; 9 bases map to TRBD1. The germline V gene encodes CDR1 KGHDR and CDR2 SFDVKD. V was pared by 6 bases and J by 2 bases, with 5 bases of the junction left unmatched. The CDR3 is made up of 15 amino acids. This CDR3 is CATSRTGEVTDTQYF. The CDR3 DNA sequence: TGTGCCACCAGTCGGACAGGGGAGGTCACAGATACGCAGTATTTT.

The chain links TRBV9 to TRBJ1-2, with a possible D match to TRBD1 (6 bases). The CDR3 consists of 15 residues. V lost 1 base, J lost 0 bases, and 10 bases lay in between. CDR1 is SGDLS and CDR2 is YYNGEE in the germline V gene. CDR3 region: CASSVSGVANYGYTF. CDR3 bases: TGTGCCAGCAGCGTATCAGGGGTCGCTAACTATGGCTACACCTTC.

The chain carries TRBV12-2 and TRBJ2-7; TRBD1 is the table's D call and was not checked against the DNA. TRBV12-2 is a recognized pseudogene. The CDR3 has 16 amino acids. In DNA, the CDR3 is TGTGCAAGTCGTTTTACAGGGGGGCCGAGCTCCTACGAGCAGTACTTC. It yields the protein CASRFTGGPSSYEQYF.

This sequence joins TRBV6-5 and TRBJ1-4; the D gene is possibly TRBD1 (5 bases). This CDR3 is 16 amino acids long. Germline CDR1 reads MNHEY; CDR2 reads SVGAGI. V lost 0 bases, J lost 7 bases, and 15 bases lay in between. The CDR3 DNA follows: TGTGCCAGCAGTTACTCCGGCTCCGGACATAGTGAAAAACTGTTTTTT. It translates to CASSYSGSGHSEKLFF.

The CDR3: CAWSVTAGDNSPLHF. CDR3 nucleotide sequence: TGTGCCTGGAGTGTAACTGCGGGGGACAATTCACCCCTCCACTTT. The rearrangement joins TRBV30 to TRBJ1-6; a weak D match, TRBD1 (5 bases). The CDR3 runs 15 residues. The V and J ends lost 0 bases and 7 bases respectively, with 13 bases between them. The germline CDR1 and CDR2 sequences are GTSNPN and SVGIG (reference sequence).

V gene TRBV12-3 or TRBV12-4 combines with J gene TRBJ2-3, with D perhaps TRBD2 (6 bases). The length of the CDR3 is 13 residues. V shed 10 bases and J shed 2 bases, with 13 bases lying between them. The CDR3 region has the DNA TGTGCCACCGGAGGGTCGAACACAGATACGCAGTATTTT. Its translation: CATGGSNTDTQYF.

J is TRBJ2-1 and V is TRBV10-3; 8 nucleotides agree with TRBD2. CDR1 is ENHRY and CDR2 is SYGVKD in the germline V gene. The CDR3 length is 14 residues. Losses at the gene ends were 5 bases for V and 9 bases for J; bases not matched to a gene: 9. The CDR3 sequence: CAISSGGPGSEQFF. Here the CDR3 DNA reads TGTGCCATCAGTAGCGGGGGCCCGGGAAGTGAGCAGTTCTTC.

This clone was seen only once. The chain employs TRBV5-1 and TRBJ1-3; no reliable D call. The germline gives CDR1 SGHRS, CDR2 YFSETQ. This CDR3 has 14 residues. V was clipped by 4 bases and J by 0 bases, with 8 bases between them. The CDR3 spells CASSSDNSGNTIYF. The CDR3 coding sequence is TGCGCCAGCAGCAGTGACAACTCTGGAAACACCATATATTTT.

The V gene is TRBV5-1, the J gene TRBJ1-2, with 9 bases identical to TRBD1. This CDR3 has 12 residues. With 4 bases clipped from V and 7 bases from J, the junction kept 2 bases outside the gene matches. CDR1 SGHRS and CDR2 YFSETQ come from the germline V gene. The CDR3 reads CASSDRGSGYTF. CDR3 coding DNA: TGCGCCAGCAGCGACAGGGGGAGTGGCTACACCTTC.

The genes are TRBV9 and TRBJ2-1; TRBD1 might be the D (5 bases). The germline CDR1 and CDR2 sequences are SGDLS and YYNGEE. This CDR3 is built from 12 residues. Trimming removed 2 bases at V and 9 bases at J, with 9 bases between. This CDR3 is CASSVVRGEQFF. CDR3 coding DNA: TGTGCCAGCAGCGTGGTTAGGGGTGAGCAGTTCTTC.